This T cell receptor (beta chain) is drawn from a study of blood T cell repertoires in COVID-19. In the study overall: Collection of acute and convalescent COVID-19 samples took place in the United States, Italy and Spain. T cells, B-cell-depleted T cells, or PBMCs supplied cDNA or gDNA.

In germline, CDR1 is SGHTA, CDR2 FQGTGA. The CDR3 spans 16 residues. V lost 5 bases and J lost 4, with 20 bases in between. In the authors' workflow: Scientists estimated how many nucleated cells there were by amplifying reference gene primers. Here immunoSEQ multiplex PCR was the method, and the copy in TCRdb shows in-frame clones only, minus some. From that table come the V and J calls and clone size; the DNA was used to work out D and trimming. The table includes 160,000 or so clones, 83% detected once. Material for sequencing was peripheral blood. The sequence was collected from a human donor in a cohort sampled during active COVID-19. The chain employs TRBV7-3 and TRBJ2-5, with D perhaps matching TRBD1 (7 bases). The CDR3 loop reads CASSTMGGQLGETQYF. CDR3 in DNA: TGTGCCAGCAGCACAATGGGGGGACAGTTGGGAGAGACCCAGTACTTC.